This T cell receptor (beta chain) was sequenced for a study of blood T cell repertoires in COVID-19. Study at large: Acute and convalescent COVID-19 specimens originated in the United States, Italy and Spain.

Using immunoSEQ multiplex PCR, the repertoire was profiled, and TCRdb retains in-frame clones only, with some absent. The sample consists of 150,000 or so clones, approximately 82% of them appearing once. Trimming took off 7 bases at V and 0 bases at J, with 13 bases between the two ends. Germline V CDR1 and CDR2: SGDLS, YYNGEE. The CDR3 contains 15 residues. What the recovered Cohort 3 donors had was two negative PCRs, clearance, or symptom resolution. This clone has a single count. The sequence came from a man aged 60-69 years who had recovered from COVID-19. The chain recombines TRBV9 with TRBJ2-2; D might be TRBD1 (6 bases). Sequencing was carried out using PBMCs or T cells enriched from blood (not recorded which). The CDR3 here is CASRDGGPNTGELFF. CDR3 bases: TGTGCCAGCCGGGATGGGGGCCCGAACACCGGGGAGCTGTTTTTT.